Sequencing of this T cell receptor beta chain was carried out in a study of blood T cell repertoires in COVID-19. Turning to the study itself: Samples representing acute and convalescent COVID-19 were sourced from the United States, Italy and Spain. From T cells, B-cell-depleted T cells, or PBMCs came the material, which was cDNA or gDNA.

This CDR3 comprises 16 residues. The ends lost 3 bases at V and 6 bases at J; junction bases unmatched: 6. CDR1 and CDR2 (germline): MNHNY, SVGAGI (reference sequence). Methods used by the authors: Amplification of reference gene primers was used by the study to estimate nucleated cell counts. Here immunoSEQ multiplex PCR was the method, and the copy in TCRdb shows in-frame clones only, minus some. That table gives V, J and clone size, and the DNA gave D and trimming. Of about 82,000 clones listed, around four fifths are singletons. This chain connects TRBV6-6 to TRBJ1-6, with 9 bases lining up with TRBD1. This clonotype originated in a man older than 75 with active or convalescent COVID-19. Sequenced: peripheral blood. The CDR3 here is CASSYSDRGGNSPLHF. The CDR3 region has the DNA TGTGCCAGCAGTTATTCGGACAGGGGCGGTAATTCACCCCTCCACTTT.